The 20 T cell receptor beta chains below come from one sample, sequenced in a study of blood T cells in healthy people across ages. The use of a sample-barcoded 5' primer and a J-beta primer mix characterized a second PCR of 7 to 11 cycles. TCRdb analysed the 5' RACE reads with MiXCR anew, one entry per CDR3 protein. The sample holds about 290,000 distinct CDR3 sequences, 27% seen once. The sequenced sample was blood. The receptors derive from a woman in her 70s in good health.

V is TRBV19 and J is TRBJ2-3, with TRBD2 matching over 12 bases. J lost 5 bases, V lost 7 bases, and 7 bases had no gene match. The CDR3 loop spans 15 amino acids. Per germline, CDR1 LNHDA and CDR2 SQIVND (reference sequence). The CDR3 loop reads CASIKSGLAGDTQYF. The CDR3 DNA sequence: TGTGCCAGTATAAAGTCGGGACTAGCGGGAGATACGCAGTATTTT.

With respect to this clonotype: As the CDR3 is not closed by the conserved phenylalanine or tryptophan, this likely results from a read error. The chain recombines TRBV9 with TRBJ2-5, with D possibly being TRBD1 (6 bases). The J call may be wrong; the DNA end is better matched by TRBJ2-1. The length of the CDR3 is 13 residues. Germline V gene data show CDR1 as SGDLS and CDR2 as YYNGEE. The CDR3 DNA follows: TGTGCCAGCAGCGTACAGGGGAACAACGAGCAGTTCTCC. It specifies CASSVQGNNEQFS.

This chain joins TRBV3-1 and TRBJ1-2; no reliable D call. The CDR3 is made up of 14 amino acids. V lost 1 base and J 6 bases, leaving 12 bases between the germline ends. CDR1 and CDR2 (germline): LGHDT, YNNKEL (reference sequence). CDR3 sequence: CASSQVGARNGYTF. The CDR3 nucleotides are TGTGCCAGCAGCCAAGTGGGAGCCCGCAATGGCTACACCTTC.

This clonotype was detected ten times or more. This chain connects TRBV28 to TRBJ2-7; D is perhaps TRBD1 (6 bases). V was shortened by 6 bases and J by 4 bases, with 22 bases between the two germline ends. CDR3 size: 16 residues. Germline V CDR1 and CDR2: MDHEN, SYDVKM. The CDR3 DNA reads TGTGCCAGCAGCCTAGGGGGATGGCAGAGAAGTTACGAGCAGTACTTC. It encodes CASSLGGWQRSYEQYF.

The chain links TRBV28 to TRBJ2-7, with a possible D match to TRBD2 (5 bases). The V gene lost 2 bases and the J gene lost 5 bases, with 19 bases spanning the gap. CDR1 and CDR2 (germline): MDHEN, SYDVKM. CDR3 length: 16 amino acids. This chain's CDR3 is CASSLGAIEGVNEQYF. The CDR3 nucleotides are TGTGCCAGCAGTTTAGGAGCTATCGAGGGAGTTAACGAGCAGTACTTC.

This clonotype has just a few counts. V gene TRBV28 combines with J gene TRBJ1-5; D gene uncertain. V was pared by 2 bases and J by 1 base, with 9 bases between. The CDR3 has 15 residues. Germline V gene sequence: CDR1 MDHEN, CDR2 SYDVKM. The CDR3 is CASSLNWQSNQPQHF. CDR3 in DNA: TGTGCCAGCAGTTTAAATTGGCAAAGCAATCAGCCCCAGCATTTT. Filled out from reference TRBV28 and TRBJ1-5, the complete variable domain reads DVKVTQSSRYLVKRTGEKVFLECVQDMDHENMFWYRQDPGLGLRLIYFSYDVKMKEKGDIPEGYSVSREKKERFSLILESASTNQTSMYLCASSLNWQSNQPQHFGDGTRLSIL.

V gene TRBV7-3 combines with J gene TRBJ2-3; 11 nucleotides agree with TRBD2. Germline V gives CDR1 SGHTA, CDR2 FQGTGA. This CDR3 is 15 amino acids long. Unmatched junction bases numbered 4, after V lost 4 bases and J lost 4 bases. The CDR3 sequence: CASSSGLAAADTQYF. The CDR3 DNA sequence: TGTGCCAGCAGCTCGGGACTAGCGGCTGCAGATACGCAGTATTTT.

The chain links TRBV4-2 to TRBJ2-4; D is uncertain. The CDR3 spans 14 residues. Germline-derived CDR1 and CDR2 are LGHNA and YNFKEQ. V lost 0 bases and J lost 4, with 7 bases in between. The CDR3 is CASSQDGRKNIQYF. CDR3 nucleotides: TGTGCCAGCAGCCAAGACGGTCGGAAAAACATTCAGTACTTC.

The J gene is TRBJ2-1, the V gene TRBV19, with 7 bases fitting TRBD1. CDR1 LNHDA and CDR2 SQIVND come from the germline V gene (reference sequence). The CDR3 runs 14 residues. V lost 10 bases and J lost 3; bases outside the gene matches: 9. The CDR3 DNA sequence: TGTGCCACCTCCGGGACAGCTTTCTACAATGAGCAGTTCTTC. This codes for CATSGTAFYNEQFF.

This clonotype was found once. CDR3 sequence: CAISDETTSYEQYF. In DNA form, the CDR3 reads TGTGCCATCAGTGATGAGACAACTTCCTACGAGCAGTACTTC. This rearrangement joins TRBV10-3 to TRBJ2-7; D not resolved. Germline V lookup: CDR1 ENHRY, CDR2 SYGVKD. Trimming cost V 3 bases and J 1 base, with 10 bases left between them. The CDR3 is made up of 14 amino acids.

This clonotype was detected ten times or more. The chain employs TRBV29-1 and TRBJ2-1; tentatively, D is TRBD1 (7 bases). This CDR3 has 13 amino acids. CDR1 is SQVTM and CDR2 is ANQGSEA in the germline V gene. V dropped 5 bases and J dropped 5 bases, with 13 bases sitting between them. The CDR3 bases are TGCAGCGTTTGGGGGGACAGCCACAATGAGCAGTTCTTC. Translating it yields CSVWGDSHNEQFF.

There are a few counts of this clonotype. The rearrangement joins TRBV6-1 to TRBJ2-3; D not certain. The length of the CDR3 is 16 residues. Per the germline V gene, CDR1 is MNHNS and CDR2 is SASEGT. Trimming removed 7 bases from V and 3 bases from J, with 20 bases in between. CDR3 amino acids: CASTQRSGLITDTQYF. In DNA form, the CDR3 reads TGTGCCAGCACCCAAAGATCCGGTCTAATTACAGATACGCAGTATTTT.

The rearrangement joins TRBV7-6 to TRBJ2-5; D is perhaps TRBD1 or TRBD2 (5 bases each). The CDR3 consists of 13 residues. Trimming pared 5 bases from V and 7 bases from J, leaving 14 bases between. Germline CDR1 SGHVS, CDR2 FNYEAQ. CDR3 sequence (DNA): TGTGCCAGCAGCCTAGTTGAGGGGACGACCCAGTACTTC. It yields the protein CASSLVEGTTQYF.

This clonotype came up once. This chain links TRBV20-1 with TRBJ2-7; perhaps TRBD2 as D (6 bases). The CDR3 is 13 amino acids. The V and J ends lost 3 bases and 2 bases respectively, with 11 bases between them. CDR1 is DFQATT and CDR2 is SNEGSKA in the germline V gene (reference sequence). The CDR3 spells CSASGEAPYEQYF. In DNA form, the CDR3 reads TGCAGTGCTAGCGGGGAGGCGCCCTACGAGCAGTACTTC.

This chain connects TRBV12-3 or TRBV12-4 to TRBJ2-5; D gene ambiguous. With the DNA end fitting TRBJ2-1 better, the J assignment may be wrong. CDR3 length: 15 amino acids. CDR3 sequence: CASTLGPFSYNEQFF. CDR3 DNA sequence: TGTGCCAGCACTCTAGGTCCCTTCTCCTACAATGAGCAGTTCTTC.

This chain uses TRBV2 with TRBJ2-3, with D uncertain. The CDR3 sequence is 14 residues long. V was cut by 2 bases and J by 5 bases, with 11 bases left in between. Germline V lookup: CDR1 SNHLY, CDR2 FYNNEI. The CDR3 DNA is TGTGCCAGCAGTGAATTCGGACGAGTAGATACGCAGTATTTT. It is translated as CASSEFGRVDTQYF.

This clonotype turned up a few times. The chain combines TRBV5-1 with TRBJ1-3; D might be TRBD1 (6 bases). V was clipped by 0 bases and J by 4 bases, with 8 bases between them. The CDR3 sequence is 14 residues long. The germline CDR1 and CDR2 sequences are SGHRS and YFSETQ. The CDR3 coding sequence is TGCGCCAGCAGCTTGGGGACAGAAGGAAACACCATATATTTT. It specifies CASSLGTEGNTIYF.

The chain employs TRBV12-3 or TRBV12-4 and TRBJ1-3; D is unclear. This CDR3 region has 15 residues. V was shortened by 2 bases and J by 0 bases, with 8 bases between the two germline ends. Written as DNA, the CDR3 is TGTGCCAGCAGTTTACGTTCCGGCTCTGGAAACACCATATATTTT. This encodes CASSLRSGSGNTIYF.

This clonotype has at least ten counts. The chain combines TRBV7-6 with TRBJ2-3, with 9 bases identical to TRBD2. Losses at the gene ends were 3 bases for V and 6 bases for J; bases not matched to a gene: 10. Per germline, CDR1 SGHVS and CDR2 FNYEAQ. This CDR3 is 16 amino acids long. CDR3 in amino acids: CASSFWAGGEKDTQYF. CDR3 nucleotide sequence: TGTGCCAGCAGCTTTTGGGCGGGAGGGGAGAAGGATACGCAGTATTTT.

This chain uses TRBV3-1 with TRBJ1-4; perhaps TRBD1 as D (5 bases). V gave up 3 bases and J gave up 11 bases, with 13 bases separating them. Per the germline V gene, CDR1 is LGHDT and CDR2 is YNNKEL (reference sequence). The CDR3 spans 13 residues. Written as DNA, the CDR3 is TGTGCCAGCAGCCAGCACCCGGGGGGGAAACTGTTTTTT. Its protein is CASSQHPGGKLFF.